These 9 T cell receptor beta chains were all obtained from the same sample, sequenced in a study of beta chain features in type 1 diabetes. Which antigens these TCRs recognize remains unknown. The entirety of the isolated RNA underwent reverse transcription, so expressed TCRB transcripts were sequenced. Produced via immunoSEQ multiplex PCR; TCRdb's table is partial and in-frame only. Here the sample spans 300,000 to 350,000 clones, around 9.3% being singletons. Whole-study findings and limits: People with Type 1 diabetes carried modestly yet significantly shorter TCRB CDR3s in all four CD4+ subsets.

Sequenced: central memory CD4+ T cells from blood. These receptors were obtained from a man younger than 45 with type 1 diabetes.

This clone was counted between two and nine times. In nucleotides, the CDR3 is TGTGCCAGCAGCTTGCATCTAGCGAATGGTGAGCAGTTCTTC. Translated: CASSLHLANGEQFF. The chain couples TRBV5-8 to TRBJ2-1; D may be TRBD2 (6 bases). CDR1 is SGHTS, CDR2 YDEGEE, per germline. The CDR3 is 14 amino acids. With 1 base removed from V and 9 bases from J, the gap between germline ends came to 14 bases.

The chain couples TRBV11-2 to TRBJ1-5, with 7 bases matching TRBD1. Germline V lookup: CDR1 SGHAT, CDR2 FQNNGV. There are 15 residues in the CDR3. Unmatched junction bases numbered 5, after V lost 4 bases and J lost 2 bases. In nucleotides, the CDR3 is TGTGCCAGCAGCTGGACTGGACAGGGCAATCAGCCCCAGCATTTT. It specifies CASSWTGQGNQPQHF. Using reference TRBV11-2 and TRBJ1-5 for the parts outside the CDR3, the full variable domain is EAGVAQSPRYKIIEKRQSVAFWCNPISGHATLYWYQQILGQGPKLLIQFQNNGVVDDSQLPKDRFSAERLKGVDSTLKIQPAKLEDSAVYLCASSWTGQGNQPQHFGDGTRLSIL.

The rearrangement uses TRBV30 and TRBJ1-6; D not resolved. V lost 4 bases to trimming and J lost 5 bases, with 6 bases between them. The germline CDR1 and CDR2 sequences are GTSNPN and SVGIG (reference sequence). The CDR3 is made up of 12 amino acids. CDR3 bases: TGTGCCTGGACGCAGAATAATTCACCCCTCCACTTT. This translates into CAWTQNNSPLHF. The full variable domain, with the rest looked up from reference TRBV30 and TRBJ1-6, is SQTIHQWPATLVQPVGSPLSLECTVEGTSNPNLYWYRQAAGRGLQLLFYSVGIGQISSEVPQNLSASRPQDRQFILSSKKLLLSDSGFYLCAWTQNNSPLHFGNGTRLTVT.

This clone was picked up a small number of times. Given a much more abundant clone one base away, this may be a read error. Other DNA sequences of this sample code for an identical CDR3. The chain combines TRBV28 with TRBJ2-7; no reliable D call. The germline V gene has CDR1 MDHEN and CDR2 SYDVKM. CDR3 length equals 11 residues. The ends were cut back, 6 bases at V and 2 bases at J, with 5 bases in the middle. This chain's CDR3 is CASSHTYEQYF. The DNA for the CDR3 is TGTGCCAGCAGCCATACCTACGAGCAGTACTTC.

The sample holds a few counts of this clone. The V call is TRBV7-2, the J call TRBJ2-3, with TRBD2 matching over 7 bases. Trimming at V came to 5 bases and at J to 2 bases, leaving 7 bases not matched to a gene. The germline CDR1 and CDR2 sequences are SGHTA and FQGNSA. The CDR3 is made up of 15 amino acids. CDR3 sequence: CASSETSEPTDTQYF. CDR3 coding DNA: TGTGCCAGCAGCGAAACTAGCGAACCCACAGATACGCAGTATTTT.

A few counts support this clone. This chain joins TRBV18 and TRBJ2-7; 7 bases are a match to TRBD1. CDR3 length: 13 residues. V shed 3 bases, J shed 7 bases, and the junction held 6 bases outside the gene matches. Germline CDR1 reads KGHSH; CDR2 reads LQKENI. The CDR3 sequence: CASSPYGQDEQYF. The CDR3 DNA follows: TGTGCCAGCTCACCCTACGGACAGGATGAGCAGTACTTC.

The chain links TRBV29-1 to TRBJ1-2, with TRBD1 matching over 7 bases. This CDR3 has 12 residues. CDR1 is SQVTM, CDR2 ANQGSEA, per germline. V lost 4 bases to trimming and J lost 6 bases; unmatched junction nucleotides: 5. The CDR3 DNA follows: TGCAGCGTTGGCGGGACAGCGCATGGCTACACCTTC. This sequence encodes CSVGGTAHGYTF.

This clone was seen a handful of times. The chain has TRBV6-6 and TRBJ2-5; 10 nucleotides match TRBD1. Germline CDR1 and CDR2: MNHNY and SVGAGI (reference sequence). The CDR3 loop spans 15 amino acids. The V segment lost 3 bases and the J segment 3 bases; nucleotides outside the gene matches: 4. The CDR3 DNA reads as TGTGCCAGCAGTTATTCCGGACAGGGGGAAGAGACCCAGTACTTC. As protein: CASSYSGQGEETQYF.

This clone has just a few counts. The V and J genes are TRBV29-1 and TRBJ1-1; D remains ambiguous. V was shortened by 6 bases and J by 4 bases, with 21 bases between the two germline ends. The germline gives CDR1 SQVTM, CDR2 ANQGSEA. The CDR3 is 15 amino acids. CDR3 DNA sequence: TGCAGCGTCCGAACGGGTCGGACCGGCGGCACTGAAGCTTTCTTT. Translated: CSVRTGRTGGTEAFF.